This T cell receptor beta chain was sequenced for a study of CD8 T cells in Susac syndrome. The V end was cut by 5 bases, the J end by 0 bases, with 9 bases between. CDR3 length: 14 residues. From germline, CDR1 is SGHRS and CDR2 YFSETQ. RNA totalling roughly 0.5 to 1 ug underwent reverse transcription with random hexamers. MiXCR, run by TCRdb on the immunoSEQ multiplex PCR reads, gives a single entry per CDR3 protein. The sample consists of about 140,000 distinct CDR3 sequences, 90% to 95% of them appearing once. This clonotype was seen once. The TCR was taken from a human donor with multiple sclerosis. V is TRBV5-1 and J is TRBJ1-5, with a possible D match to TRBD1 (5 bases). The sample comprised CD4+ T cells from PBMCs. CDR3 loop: CASRQEPSNQPQHF. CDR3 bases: TGCGCCAGCAGACAGGAACCTAGCAATCAGCCCCAGCATTTT.